This TCR beta chain emerged from a study of CD8 T cells in Susac syndrome. This clonotype was seen just once. A junction end diverges from the germline sequence, so it may reflect a read error. CDR1 is SGHNT, CDR2 YENEEA, per germline. This CDR3 has 13 amino acids. An input of roughly 0.45 to 1 ug of RNA was subjected to reverse transcription using random hexamers. Amplification of the TCR beta CDR3 was carried out by immunoSEQ multiplex PCR, which spanned a total of 54 Vbeta and 13 Jbeta segments. One entry per CDR3 protein results from TCRdb running MiXCR on the immunoSEQ multiplex PCR reads. The sample lists 300,000 or so distinct CDR3 sequences; roughly 94% were seen once. It was treatment-naive patients with stable or active relapsing-remitting disease who made up the multiple sclerosis controls.

The specimen was CD4+ T cells from PBMCs. The TCR originated in a human donor with multiple sclerosis. The rearrangement links TRBV11-3 to TRBJ2-4; no definite D call. CDR3 bases: TGTGCCAGCAGCTTAGATCCTAACGTTGCGACGCTCTTC. Translated, it gives CASSLDPNVATLF. The full variable domain, its missing parts supplied by reference TRBV11-3 and TRBJ2-4, is EAGVVQSPRYKIIEKKQPVAFWCNPISGHNTLYWYLQNLGQGPELLIRYENEEAVDDSQLPKDRFSAERLKGVDSTLKIQPAELGDSAVYLCASSLDPNVATLFGAGTRLSVL.